A single sample gave rise to the 18 T cell receptor beta chains below, sequenced in a study of human T cells and chemical hapten exposure (dated by TCRdb to the early 2020s). The sample's time point, from its label and the paper: patch test 3, about 24 weeks after DPC sensitization. The sample's treatment or condition label, decoded: therapeutic diphenylcyclopropenone sensitization with weekly scalp DPC. Library creation used RACE. The instrument given in TCRdb is NextSeq 500. TCRdb's own reprocessing of the public reads used fastp at Q25 and MiXCR and kept productive beta chains. CDR3 protein duplicates are merged, each entry listing the most common genes and DNA. In all, the sample holds 55,000 to 80,000 distinct CDR3 sequences, and around 10% of those were seen once. The ten largest clones take up about 2.5% of the sample. The source material was whole blood, sampled in connection with sensitization to the hapten diphenylcyclopropenone (DPC). Receptor source: a woman in her 30s with alopecia areata. Some clones in this sample may be carry-over from other donors' samples.

This clonotype was observed many times. The chain recombines TRBV11-3 with TRBJ2-2, with 8 nucleotides matching TRBD2. The CDR3 is 19 residues long. The trim removed 5 bases at V and 6 bases at J, leaving 20 bases unmatched. From germline, CDR1 is SGHNT and CDR2 YENEEA. DNA of the CDR3: TGTGCCAGCAGCCCTCGGGCGGGGCTAGCGGGTCTAGGAGCCGGGGAGCTGTTTTTT. It codes for CASSPRAGLAGLGAGELFF.

Many counts were recorded for this clonotype. The genes are TRBV20-1 and TRBJ2-5; D gene uncertain. V shed 1 base and J shed 2 bases, with 14 bases lying between them. Germline V gene sequence: CDR1 DFQATT, CDR2 SNEGSKA (reference sequence). The CDR3 has 15 amino acids. DNA for the CDR3: TGCAGTGCTAGAGCCACCGGACGGCCTCAAGAGACCCAGTACTTC. This sequence encodes CSARATGRPQETQYF.

This clonotype has just a few counts. The genes are TRBV9 and TRBJ2-1, with TRBD1 as a possible D gene (7 bases). The CDR3 runs to 16 residues. Between the trimmed V and J ends, which lost 7 bases and 1 base, there was a span of 18 bases. In germline, CDR1 is SGDLS, CDR2 YYNGEE. The DNA for the CDR3 is TGTGCCAGCGCCCCAGGGGGGCGTTGGTCCTACAATGAGCAGTTCTTC. Translation: CASAPGGRWSYNEQFF.

This clonotype has just a few counts. This sequence joins TRBV7-8 and TRBJ2-1; 8 bases line up with TRBD2. The length of the CDR3 is 18 residues. With V trimmed by 5 bases and J by 1 base, 13 bases remained unmatched. Germline-derived CDR1 and CDR2 are SGHVS and FQNEAQ. The chain's CDR3 is CASSPKRAGGTSYNEQFF. CDR3 bases: TGTGCCAGCAGCCCCAAAAGGGCGGGAGGCACTTCCTACAATGAGCAGTTCTTC.

This clonotype was recorded at least ten times. The chain joins TRBV7-6 to TRBJ2-2, with TRBD2 matching over 9 bases. Trimming took 5 bases from V and 3 from J; bases not matched to a gene: 7. This CDR3 is built from 16 residues. From germline, CDR1 is SGHVS and CDR2 FNYEAQ. CDR3 nucleotide sequence: TGTGCCAGCAGCCCGACTAGCGGAACATACACCGGGGAGCTGTTTTTT. This translates into CASSPTSGTYTGELFF.

This clonotype has a handful of counts. The chain has TRBV6-1 and TRBJ2-7; 10 bases match TRBD1. With V trimmed by 5 bases and J by 4 bases, 8 bases remained unmatched. The germline V gene has CDR1 MNHNS and CDR2 SASEGT. The CDR3 length is 15 residues. The CDR3: CASSFGDRGLYEQYF. As DNA, the CDR3 is TGTGCCAGCAGTTTTGGAGACAGGGGGCTGTACGAGCAGTACTTC.

The chain couples TRBV30 to TRBJ2-3; D tentatively fits TRBD1 or TRBD2 (5 bases each). The V end was cut by 1 base, the J end by 1 base, with 9 bases between. The CDR3 is 14 amino acids. CDR1 and CDR2 from the germline V gene are GTSNPN and SVGIG (reference sequence). The CDR3 DNA is TGTGCCTGGAGTGGTAGAGGGGGCACAGATACGCAGTATTTT. It yields the protein CAWSGRGGTDTQYF.

This rearrangement joins TRBV11-3 to TRBJ2-4; TRBD1 matches at 10 bases. Germline V gives CDR1 SGHNT, CDR2 YENEEA. The ends lost 4 bases at V and 3 bases at J; junction bases unmatched: 9. The CDR3 consists of 17 residues. The CDR3, as DNA: TGTGCCAGCAGCTATAGGACAGGGGGTAATAACAAAAACATTCAGTACTTC. Translating gives CASSYRTGGNNKNIQYF.

This clonotype has more than one count but fewer than ten. The rearrangement joins TRBV5-1 to TRBJ2-1; unclear D gene. The germline V and J ends were trimmed by 5 bases and 0 bases, with 12 bases remaining between them. In germline, CDR1 is SGHRS, CDR2 YFSETQ. The CDR3 is made up of 15 amino acids. The CDR3 protein is CASSLNPVSYNEQFF. CDR3 in DNA: TGCGCCAGCAGTCTCAACCCAGTCTCCTACAATGAGCAGTTCTTC.

This chain links TRBV6-2 or TRBV6-3 with TRBJ2-2, with a tentative D call TRBD2 (6 bases). The CDR3 runs 14 residues. The germline V and J ends were trimmed by 5 bases and 2 bases, with 9 bases remaining between them. In germline, CDR1 is MNHEY, CDR2 SVGEGT. The CDR3 sequence: CASSRTSNTGELFF. The CDR3 bases are TGTGCCAGCAGTCGAACTAGCAACACCGGGGAGCTGTTTTTT.

This clonotype was counted ten times or more. The J gene is TRBJ1-1, the V gene TRBV7-6; the D is unclear. The CDR3 extends over 13 amino acids. Germline V CDR1 and CDR2: SGHVS, FNYEAQ. Deletions cut 2 bases from V and 1 base from J, with 5 bases between. The CDR3 coding sequence is TGTGCCAGCAGCTTAAAACAGAACACTGAAGCTTTCTTT. This sequence encodes CASSLKQNTEAFF.

This chain links TRBV25-1 with TRBJ1-1; TRBD1 matches at 9 bases. The CDR3 contains 13 residues. Germline values: CDR1 MGHDK, CDR2 SYGVNS. J gave up 1 base and V 6 bases, and 0 bases lay outside the gene matches. CDR3 sequence (DNA): TGTGCCAGCAGGGGACAGGGGAACACTGAAGCTTTCTTT. Translation: CASRGQGNTEAFF.

On this clonotype: A junction end diverges from the germline sequence, so it may reflect a read error. This chain links TRBV29-1 with TRBJ2-7; 8 positions match TRBD1. CDR3 length: 13 amino acids. CDR1 and CDR2 (germline): SQVTM, ANQGSEA. This chain's CDR3 is CSVEDLPGGVGHF. For the CDR3, the DNA is TGCAGCGTTGAAGATCTTCCAGGGGGCGTAGGGCACTTC.

As concerns this clonotype: Possible read error: a much larger clone is one base away. The chain combines TRBV12-3 or TRBV12-4 with TRBJ1-2; TRBD1 matches at 12 bases. The CDR3 contains 15 residues. This CDR3 reads CTSSFGDRGPYGYTF. The CDR3 DNA follows: TGTACCAGCAGTTTTGGGGACAGGGGGCCCTATGGCTACACCTTC.

The chain combines TRBV19 with TRBJ2-7, with D perhaps matching TRBD1 or TRBD2 (5 bases each). Germline CDR1 and CDR2: LNHDA and SQIVND (reference sequence). The CDR3 contains 13 residues. Trimming took off 5 bases at V and 3 bases at J, with 11 bases between the two ends. The CDR3 bases are TGTGCCAGTAGTTTTGGGACCCGCTACGAGCAGTACTTC. Translated: CASSFGTRYEQYF.

This chain uses TRBV15 with TRBJ1-1; D is ambiguous. CDR3 length: 13 amino acids. The germline gives CDR1 LNHNV, CDR2 YYDKDF (reference sequence). With 5 bases removed from V and 1 base from J, the gap between germline ends came to 8 bases. The CDR3 DNA sequence: TGTGCCACCAGCCCCGACAAGAACACTGAAGCTTTCTTT. It specifies CATSPDKNTEAFF.

The chain joins TRBV19 to TRBJ1-2; 9 bases align to TRBD1. Germline CDR1 reads LNHDA; CDR2 reads SQIVND (reference sequence). V lost 4 bases, J lost 6 bases, and 6 bases stayed unmatched. This CDR3 region has 14 residues. The CDR3 region has the DNA TGTGCCAGTAGTACTCCCTGGACAGGGGATGGCTACACCTTC. This encodes CASSTPWTGDGYTF.

V and J are TRBV6-2 or TRBV6-3 and TRBJ1-2; 9 bases fit TRBD1. With 6 bases clipped from V and 5 bases from J, the junction kept 7 bases outside the gene matches. The germline gives CDR1 MNHEY, CDR2 SVGEGT. This CDR3 has 14 residues. CDR3 sequence (DNA): TGTGCCAGCAGGCGGACAGGGGAAAATTATGGCTACACCTTC. Protein: CASRRTGENYGYTF.